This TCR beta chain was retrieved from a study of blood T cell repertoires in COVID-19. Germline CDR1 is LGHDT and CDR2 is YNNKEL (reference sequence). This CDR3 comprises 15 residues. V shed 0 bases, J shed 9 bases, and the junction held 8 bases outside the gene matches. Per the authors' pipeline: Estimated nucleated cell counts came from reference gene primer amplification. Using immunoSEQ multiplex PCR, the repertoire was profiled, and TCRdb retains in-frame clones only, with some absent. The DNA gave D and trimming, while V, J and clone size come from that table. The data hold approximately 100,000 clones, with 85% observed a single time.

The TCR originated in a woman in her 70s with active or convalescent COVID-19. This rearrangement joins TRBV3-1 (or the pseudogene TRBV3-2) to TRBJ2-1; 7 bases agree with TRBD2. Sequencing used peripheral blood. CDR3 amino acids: CASSQDSQRDGEQFF. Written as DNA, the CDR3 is TGTGCCAGCAGCCAAGATTCCCAGCGGGACGGTGAGCAGTTCTTC.